These T cell receptor beta chains were read from a single sample in a study of T cell responses to AZD1222 COVID-19 vaccine. Libraries were prepared by immunoSEQ multiplex PCR; TCRdb keeps only in-frame clonotypes and omits some of them. Of around 200,000 clones listed, 88% are singletons. Sequences were derived from peripheral blood, sampled 28 days after the second AZD1222 dose. The receptors derive from an adult who received the AZD1222 COVID-19 vaccine. Each CDR3 is given with its conserved first and last residue. Fields, in order: V gene, J gene, CDR3 protein.

v_call: TRBV5-1; j_call: TRBJ2-1; cdr3_aa: CASSLEWDRVLKNEQFF
v_call: TRBV7-9; j_call: TRBJ1-3; cdr3_aa: CASSLAFSDTIYF
v_call: TRBV10-3; j_call: TRBJ2-3; cdr3_aa: CAIRAGGGPVDTQYF
v_call: TRBV7-2; j_call: TRBJ2-7; cdr3_aa: CASSLTSGRANEQYF
v_call: TRBV7-8; j_call: TRBJ2-1; cdr3_aa: CASSLRQGGYNEQFF
v_call: TRBV5-5; j_call: TRBJ2-7; cdr3_aa: CASSLVVDTFYEQYF
v_call: TRBV5-4; j_call: TRBJ2-3; cdr3_aa: CASSLVRSSTDTQYF
v_call: TRBV10-3; j_call: TRBJ2-7; cdr3_aa: CAIGGTTPYEQYF
v_call: TRBV2; j_call: TRBJ2-1; cdr3_aa: CASSESLAGAYNEQFF
v_call: TRBV12-3/TRBV12-4; j_call: TRBJ2-5; cdr3_aa: CASRGQGGKTQYF
v_call: TRBV7-9; j_call: TRBJ2-7; cdr3_aa: CASSLRGPYEQYF
v_call: TRBV7-2; j_call: TRBJ2-1; cdr3_aa: CASSLEGQGGNEQFF
v_call: TRBV2; j_call: TRBJ2-7; cdr3_aa: CASSVDRGPYEQYF
v_call: TRBV27; j_call: TRBJ2-5; cdr3_aa: CASSLSGLGNPETQYF
v_call: TRBV7-9; j_call: TRBJ2-7; cdr3_aa: CASSLEREWSGEQYF
v_call: TRBV6-1; j_call: TRBJ1-2; cdr3_aa: CASSEFGDRYGYTF
v_call: TRBV19; j_call: TRBJ1-5; cdr3_aa: CASSNTGGNQPQHF
v_call: TRBV7-2; j_call: TRBJ2-7; cdr3_aa: CASSLYLAGGYEQYF